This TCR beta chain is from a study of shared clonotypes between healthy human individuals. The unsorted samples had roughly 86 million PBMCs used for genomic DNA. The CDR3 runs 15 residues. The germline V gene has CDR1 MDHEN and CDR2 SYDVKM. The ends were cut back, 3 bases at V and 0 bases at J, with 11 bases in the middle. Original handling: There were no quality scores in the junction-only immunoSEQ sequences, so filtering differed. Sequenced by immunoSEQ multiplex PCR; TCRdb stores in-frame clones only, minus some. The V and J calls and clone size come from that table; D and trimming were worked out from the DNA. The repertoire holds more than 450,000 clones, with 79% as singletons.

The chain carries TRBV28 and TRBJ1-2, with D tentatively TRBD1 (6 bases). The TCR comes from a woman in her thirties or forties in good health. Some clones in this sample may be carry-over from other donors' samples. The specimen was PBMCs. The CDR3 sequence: CASSFQGTSNYGYTF. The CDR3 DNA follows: TGTGCCAGCAGTTTTCAGGGGACTTCTAACTATGGCTACACCTTC.